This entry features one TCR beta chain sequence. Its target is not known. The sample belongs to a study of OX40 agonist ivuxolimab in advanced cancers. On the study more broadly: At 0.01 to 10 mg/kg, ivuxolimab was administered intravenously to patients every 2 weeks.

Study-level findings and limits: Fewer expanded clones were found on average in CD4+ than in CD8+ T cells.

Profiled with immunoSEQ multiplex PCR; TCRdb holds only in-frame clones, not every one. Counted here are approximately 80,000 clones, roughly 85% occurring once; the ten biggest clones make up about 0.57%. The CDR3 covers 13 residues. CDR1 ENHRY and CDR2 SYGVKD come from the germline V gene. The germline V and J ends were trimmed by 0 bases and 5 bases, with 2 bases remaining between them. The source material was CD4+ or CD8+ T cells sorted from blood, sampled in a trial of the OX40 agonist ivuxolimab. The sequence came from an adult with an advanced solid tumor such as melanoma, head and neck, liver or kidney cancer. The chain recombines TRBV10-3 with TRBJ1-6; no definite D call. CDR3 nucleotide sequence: TGTGCCATCAGTGAGTCCAATAATTCACCCCTCCACTTT. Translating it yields CAISESNNSPLHF.